The source of this T cell receptor (beta chain) is a study of CD8 T cells in ankylosing spondylitis. Regarding the study as a whole: Ankylosing spondylitis blood seemed to carry a telltale TCR beta motif made of fewer than 10 highly homologous variants.

Construction of TCR beta libraries was performed using quantitative 5'-RACE with molecular barcodes. TCRdb re-analysed the 5' RACE reads in MiXCR, keeping a single row per CDR3 protein. The sample shows 300,000 to 400,000 distinct CDR3 sequences, approximately 22% of them seen only once. Of note for this clonotype: Its antigen is not identified.

The CDR3 has 15 amino acids. Per germline, CDR1 SGHVS and CDR2 FNYEAQ. V lost 5 bases and J lost 0, with 8 bases in between. This receptor was taken from a male donor with ankylosing spondylitis or in good health (not recorded which). The specimen was blood, either unsorted or a sorted T cell fraction (not recorded which). The chain combines TRBV7-6 with TRBJ2-6; no clear D. CDR3 nucleotides: TGTGCCAGCAGCCCCGGACCCTCTGGGGCCAACGTCCTGACTTTC. It translates to CASSPGPSGANVLTF.